Presented here are 25 T cell receptor beta chains from one specimen sequenced in a study of PD-1 blockade in classical Hodgkin lymphoma. Some clones are missing from TCRdb's copy, which holds only in-frame ones; the method was immunoSEQ multiplex PCR. The data contain around 36,000 clones, around 87% of them singletons. No patient escaped relapse after autologous stem cell transplantation, and brentuximab vedotin exposure varied. Sample: peripheral blood mononuclear cells (PBMCs), taken at baseline. The receptors originated from a human donor with classical Hodgkin lymphoma.

This rearrangement joins TRBV7-2 to TRBJ2-7; no definite D call. In germline, CDR1 is SGHTA, CDR2 FQGNSA. The CDR3 covers 11 residues. V dropped 5 bases and J dropped 5 bases, with 7 bases sitting between them. The CDR3 loop reads CASSARNEQYF. DNA for the CDR3: TGTGCCAGCAGCGCCCGCAACGAGCAGTACTTC. The full variable domain, with the rest looked up from reference TRBV7-2 and TRBJ2-7, is GAGVSQSPSNKVTEKGKDVELRCDPISGHTALYWYRQSLGQGLEFLIYFQGNSAPDKSGLPSDRFSAERTGGSVSTLTIQRTQQEDSAVYLCASSARNEQYFGPGTRLTVT.

This chain joins TRBV27 and TRBJ2-5; D may be TRBD2 (5 bases). The germline V and J ends were trimmed by 4 bases and 5 bases, with 20 bases remaining between them. CDR1 is MNHEY and CDR2 is SMNVEV in the germline V gene (reference sequence). The CDR3 sequence is 16 residues long. CDR3 sequence reads: CASSSVFSDSGETQYF. CDR3 nucleotides: TGTGCCAGCAGTTCCGTCTTTAGCGATTCGGGTGAGACCCAGTACTTC.

The V call is TRBV7-3, the J call TRBJ2-2; 10 positions agree with TRBD1. The CDR3 is 16 residues long. The V and J ends lost 1 base and 4 bases, in that order; junction bases with no gene match: 3. Germline loops: CDR1 SGHTA, CDR2 FQGTGA. The CDR3 sequence: CASSLMGQGSTGELFF. For the CDR3, the DNA is TGTGCCAGCAGCTTAATGGGACAGGGGTCCACCGGGGAGCTGTTTTTT.

The chain recombines TRBV4-1 with TRBJ2-1, with D tentatively TRBD2 (6 bases). CDR3 size: 16 residues. Germline lookup yields CDR1 MGHRA and CDR2 YSYEKL. Trimming left V 3 bases short and J 7 bases short, with 19 bases between. CDR3 bases: TGCGCCAGCAGCCACCGATCAATAGGGACTTGGAATGAGCAGTTCTTC. It is translated as CASSHRSIGTWNEQFF.

This clone was counted once. The gene calls are TRBV6-5 and TRBJ2-3; maybe TRBD2 (5 bases). Germline CDR1 is MNHEY and CDR2 is SVGAGI. This CDR3 contains 15 residues. The V end was cut by 0 bases, the J end by 6 bases, with 13 bases between. CDR3: CASSYSRARGDTQYF. CDR3 DNA sequence: TGTGCCAGCAGTTACTCTCGGGCCCGAGGGGATACGCAGTATTTT.

The chain has TRBV9 and TRBJ2-1, with 7 bases identical to TRBD1. The CDR3 is 12 residues long. V lost 3 bases to trimming and J lost 8 bases; unmatched junction nucleotides: 2. Germline V gene sequence: CDR1 SGDLS, CDR2 YYNGEE. This chain's CDR3 is CASSADRDEQFF. For the CDR3, the DNA is TGTGCCAGCAGCGCAGACAGGGATGAGCAGTTCTTC.

This clone was detected only a few times. The CDR3 is CASSTQGQGQGEQYF. DNA of the CDR3: TGTGCCAGCAGTACCCAGGGACAGGGTCAGGGCGAGCAGTACTTC. The chain recombines TRBV6-5 with TRBJ2-7, with 9 bases fitting TRBD1. This CDR3 is 15 amino acids long. Trimming removed 5 bases from V and 6 bases from J; junction bases left unmatched: 11. Per germline, CDR1 MNHEY and CDR2 SVGAGI.

V gene TRBV5-8 combines with J gene TRBJ2-1; perhaps TRBD2 as D (6 bases). This CDR3 region has 17 residues. Germline V lookup: CDR1 SGHTS, CDR2 YDEGEE. With 4 bases removed from V and 8 bases from J, the gap between germline ends came to 25 bases. Written as DNA, the CDR3 is TGTGCCAGCAGCCTCTCCCCGGGCGGGATTTTTGTCGATGAGCAGTTCTTC. This codes for CASSLSPGGIFVDEQFF.

This chain links TRBV28 with TRBJ2-2; D not certain. Germline CDR1 is MDHEN and CDR2 is SYDVKM. The CDR3 sequence is 14 residues long. The V end was cut by 3 bases, the J end by 3 bases, with 8 bases between. Here the CDR3 DNA reads TGTGCCAGCAGTTTCCCCTCCCACACCGGGGAGCTGTTTTTT. It codes for CASSFPSHTGELFF. The full variable domain, rest sourced from reference TRBV28 and TRBJ2-2, is DVKVTQSSRYLVKRTGEKVFLECVQDMDHENMFWYRQDPGLGLRLIYFSYDVKMKEKGDIPEGYSVSREKKERFSLILESASTNQTSMYLCASSFPSHTGELFFGEGSRLTVL.

The rearrangement joins TRBV25-1 to TRBJ2-2; D gene ambiguous. The germline V and J ends were trimmed by 1 base and 5 bases, with 8 bases remaining between them. Germline V lookup: CDR1 MGHDK, CDR2 SYGVNS. The CDR3 covers 14 residues. Written as DNA, the CDR3 is TGTGCCAGCAGTGAATTTGTGGGAACCGGGGAGCTGTTTTTT. Amino acid sequence: CASSEFVGTGELFF.

This chain's CDR3 is CASSLTRDQDTQYF. Written as DNA, the CDR3 is TGTGCCAGCAGTTTAACCAGGGACCAAGATACGCAGTATTTT. The chain has TRBV28 and TRBJ2-3, with D possibly being TRBD1 or TRBD2 (5 bases each). The CDR3 spans 14 residues. V lost 2 bases and J lost 5, with 11 bases in between. Germline-derived CDR1 and CDR2 are MDHEN and SYDVKM.

The gene calls are TRBV10-3 and TRBJ2-1; 13 bases are a match to TRBD2. Germline trimming cut 7 bases from V and 9 bases from J; bases unmatched to any gene: 12. This CDR3 is built from 16 residues. Germline V gives CDR1 ENHRY, CDR2 SYGVKD. CDR3 nucleotides: TGTGCCATCACCGGAGTACTAGCGGGAGGGCCGGTTGAGCAGTTCTTC. Translated, it gives CAITGVLAGGPVEQFF.

This chain joins TRBV7-2 and TRBJ2-5; 9 nucleotides align to TRBD1. The CDR3 runs 16 residues. The J segment lost 2 bases and the V segment lost 4 bases, leaving 8 bases of the junction unmatched. Germline V lookup: CDR1 SGHTA, CDR2 FQGNSA. The CDR3 loop reads CASSSRPGQGQETQYF. CDR3 coding DNA: TGTGCCAGCAGCTCCAGGCCGGGACAGGGACAAGAGACCCAGTACTTC.

The rearrangement links TRBV7-9 to TRBJ2-7, with D perhaps matching TRBD1 (5 bases). CDR1 SEHNR and CDR2 FQNEAQ come from the germline V gene (reference sequence). The CDR3 contains 15 residues. Trimming left V 5 bases short and J 0 bases short, with 14 bases between. CDR3: CASSLGATASYEQYF. In DNA, the CDR3 is TGTGCCAGCAGCCTGGGTGCGACAGCCTCCTACGAGCAGTACTTC.

V is TRBV27 and J is TRBJ2-7, with a weak D call TRBD1 (6 bases). Germline V gives CDR1 MNHEY, CDR2 SMNVEV (reference sequence). Trimming cost V 0 bases and J 2 bases, with 14 bases left between them. The CDR3 is 16 residues long. CDR3 loop: CASSLSEDSHTYEQYF. CDR3 nucleotides: TGTGCCAGCAGTTTATCGGAGGACAGCCATACCTACGAGCAGTACTTC.

CDR3 sequence: CASSLGWEVAEQYF. The DNA for the CDR3 is TGCGCCAGCAGCTTAGGTTGGGAGGTTGCCGAGCAGTACTTC. This sequence joins TRBV5-1 and TRBJ2-7; D may be TRBD2 (6 bases). This CDR3 has 14 residues. V shed 2 bases and J shed 6 bases, with 15 bases lying between them. In germline, CDR1 is SGHRS, CDR2 YFSETQ. Complete variable domain (other parts from reference TRBV5-1 and TRBJ2-7): KAGVTQTPRYLIKTRGQQVTLSCSPISGHRSVSWYQQTPGQGLQFLFEYFSETQRNKGNFPGRFSGRQFSNSRSEMNVSTLELGDSALYLCASSLGWEVAEQYFGPGTRLTVT.

V is TRBV11-2 and J is TRBJ2-1; D is unresolved. V was clipped by 0 bases and J by 5 bases, with 5 bases between them. CDR3 size: 13 residues. Germline V gene sequence: CDR1 SGHAT, CDR2 FQNNGV. The CDR3 loop is CASSLDRNNEQFF. CDR3 in DNA: TGTGCCAGCAGCTTAGATAGGAACAATGAGCAGTTCTTC.

This rearrangement joins TRBV18 to TRBJ1-4, with D uncertain. Looked up from germline, CDR1 is KGHSH and CDR2 is LQKENI. Trimming left V 5 bases short and J 6 bases short, with 7 bases between. The CDR3 contains 12 residues. CDR3 sequence reads: CASSSGYEKLFF. In nucleotides, the CDR3 is TGTGCCAGCTCATCGGGTTATGAAAAACTGTTTTTT.

The CDR3, as DNA: TGTGCCAGCAGCTTAGACAGCCTTAACTATGGCTACACCTTC. This gives the protein CASSLDSLNYGYTF. The gene calls are TRBV7-2 and TRBJ1-2, with D uncertain. Germline CDR1 reads SGHTA; CDR2 reads FQGNSA. The V end lost 1 base, the J end lost 1 base, and 7 bases lay between the germline ends. This CDR3 is 14 amino acids long.

The chain joins TRBV19 to TRBJ2-7; 11 positions match TRBD2. The CDR3 contains 14 residues. CDR1 and CDR2 (germline): LNHDA, SQIVND (reference sequence). Unmatched junction bases numbered 5, after V lost 6 bases and J lost 4 bases. DNA for the CDR3: TGTGCCAGTAGCTATAGGACTAGCGGGTACGAGCAGTACTTC. Its protein is CASSYRTSGYEQYF.

V is TRBV5-6 and J is TRBJ2-7; TRBD2 is a possible D gene (6 bases). Germline CDR1 and CDR2: SGHDT and YYEEEE. The CDR3 has 16 residues. The ends were cut back, 0 bases at V and 0 bases at J, with 13 bases in the middle. CDR3 amino acids: CASSLELGLFSYEQYF. The CDR3 DNA reads as TGTGCCAGCAGCTTGGAGTTAGGACTATTCTCCTACGAGCAGTACTTC.

V and J are TRBV6-5 and TRBJ2-1; D remains unclear. The CDR3 totals 13 residues. Germline V gene data show CDR1 as MNHEY and CDR2 as SVGAGI. V was pared by 6 bases and J by 0 bases, with 6 bases between. The CDR3 reads CASSRRSYNEQFF. For the CDR3, the DNA is TGTGCCAGCAGCAGACGCTCCTACAATGAGCAGTTCTTC.

The V call is TRBV6-1, the J call TRBJ1-2; D unresolved. Germline values: CDR1 MNHNS, CDR2 SASEGT. V lost 0 bases to trimming and J lost 3 bases, with 20 bases between them. This CDR3 has 18 residues. CDR3 residues: CASSEASPWLGDYYGYTF. CDR3 DNA: TGTGCCAGCAGTGAAGCCTCCCCTTGGCTGGGTGATTACTATGGCTACACCTTC.

This clone has a single count. This chain joins TRBV28 and TRBJ1-2; D possibly corresponds to TRBD1 (6 bases). This CDR3 contains 13 residues. The V and J ends lost 3 bases and 8 bases respectively, with 13 bases between them. The germline gives CDR1 MDHEN, CDR2 SYDVKM. The CDR3 DNA follows: TGTGCCAGCAGTTTCTCAGGGGCGGGAGGCTACACCTTC. As protein: CASSFSGAGGYTF.

The V and J genes are TRBV19 and TRBJ2-5, with 8 positions matching TRBD2. This CDR3 region has 15 residues. Germline V gene lookup returns CDR1 LNHDA and CDR2 SQIVND (reference sequence). J was trimmed by 5 bases and V by 3 bases; bases with no gene match: 8. The CDR3 DNA reads TGTGCCAGTAGTATGGTCCGGGGGGGCTGGGAGACCCAGTACTTC. This codes for CASSMVRGGWETQYF.